These T cell receptor beta chains were read from a single sample in a study of blood T cell repertoires in COVID-19. Here immunoSEQ multiplex PCR was the method, and the copy in TCRdb shows in-frame clones only, minus some. The profile shows roughly 200,000 clones, about 83% of them singletons. The sequenced sample was PBMCs or T cells enriched from blood (not recorded which). These receptors were obtained from a woman in her 50s who had been exposed to COVID-19. The CDR3 runs from the conserved cysteine through the conserved F or W. The D gene is left open where the match is weak. Clone size is shown for a subset of rows, as once, few, many or a class of expanded clone.

v_gene	j_gene	d_gene	abundance	CDR3aa	CDR3nt
TRBV15	TRBJ1-1	-	few	CATGGYGTEAFF	TGTGCCACCGGGGGGTATGGCACTGAAGCTTTCTTT
TRBV5-4	TRBJ1-5	-	-	CASSPGLADQPQHF	TGTGCCAGCAGCCCGGGACTGGCGGATCAGCCCCAGCATTTT
TRBV3-1/TRBV3-2	TRBJ2-1	TRBD2	-	CASSQEVSLAGIGEQFF	TGTGCCAGCAGCCAAGAAGTGTCGCTAGCGGGTATAGGAGAGCAGTTCTTC
TRBV7-2	TRBJ2-3	-	-	CASSLMGATDTQYF	TGTGCCAGCAGCTTAATGGGGGCCACAGATACGCAGTATTTT
TRBV11-2	TRBJ2-3	-	-	CASSLWPVDSITDTQYF	TGTGCCAGCAGCTTATGGCCGGTGGACAGCATCACAGATACGCAGTATTTT
TRBV30	TRBJ2-5	TRBD2	-	CAWSGGGNQETQYF	TGTGCCTGGAGTGGCGGGGGGAACCAAGAGACCCAGTACTTC
TRBV9	TRBJ1-3	TRBD1	-	CASSVEGARGNTIYF	TGTGCCAGCAGCGTAGAGGGGGCGCGGGGAAACACCATATATTTT
TRBV11-2	TRBJ2-7	TRBD1	-	CASSQRGDRAYEQYF	TGTGCCAGCAGCCAACGGGGGGACAGGGCCTACGAGCAGTACTTC
TRBV12-3/TRBV12-4	TRBJ1-1	TRBD1	-	CASRLTGDTEAFF	TGTGCCAGCAGACTGACAGGGGACACTGAAGCTTTCTTT
TRBV5-1	TRBJ1-1	-	-	CASSPGLAFRDTEAFF	TGCGCCAGCAGTCCGGGTCTCGCATTTAGAGACACTGAAGCTTTCTTT
TRBV5-1	TRBJ1-2	TRBD1	-	CASSLGQGSYGYTF	TGCGCCAGCAGCTTGGGACAGGGCAGCTATGGCTACACCTTC
TRBV6-2/TRBV6-3	TRBJ2-2	TRBD2	once	CASSWTSGGANTGELFF	TGTGCCAGCAGTTGGACTAGCGGGGGTGCCAACACCGGGGAGCTGTTTTTT
TRBV29-1	TRBJ1-1	-	few	CSVVQGNTEAFF	TGCAGCGTTGTCCAGGGGAACACTGAAGCTTTCTTT
TRBV7-2	TRBJ1-2	TRBD1	-	CASSLTGQGFYGYTF	TGTGCCAGCAGCTTAACAGGACAGGGCTTCTATGGCTACACCTTC
TRBV15	TRBJ1-2	-	few	CATSREIRVRSYGYTF	TGTGCCACCAGCAGAGAAATCAGGGTTAGGAGCTATGGCTACACCTTC
TRBV6-5	TRBJ1-2	-	-	CASSYSTRGYGYTF	TGTGCCAGCAGTTACAGTACAAGAGGATATGGCTACACCTTC
TRBV10-1	TRBJ1-2	-	medium-sized	CASSEQANYGYTF	TGCGCCAGCAGTGAGCAGGCTAACTATGGCTACACCTTC
TRBV27	TRBJ2-2	-	-	CASSRLAIGELFF	TGTGCCAGCAGCCGATTAGCAATCGGGGAGCTGTTTTTT
TRBV3-1/TRBV3-2	TRBJ1-2	-	-	CASSHESTVYGYTF	TGTGCCAGCAGCCACGAGAGTACAGTTTATGGCTACACCTTC
TRBV12-3/TRBV12-4	TRBJ1-1	-	-	CASSPGLGTEAFF	TGTGCCAGCAGTCCAGGACTAGGCACTGAAGCTTTCTTT
TRBV30	TRBJ2-1	-	-	CAWSETSYNEQFF	TGTGCCTGGTCAGAAACCTCCTACAATGAGCAGTTCTTC
TRBV24-1	TRBJ2-1	TRBD2	-	CATSDPSRGGRDNEQFF	TGTGCCACCAGTGATCCCAGTCGGGGGGGCAGGGACAATGAGCAGTTCTTC
TRBV3-1/TRBV3-2	TRBJ2-3	TRBD2	-	CASSPQPLAGGRGHRWADTQYF	TGTGCCAGCAGCCCCCAACCACTAGCGGGGGGCCGGGGACACCGGTGGGCAGATACGCAGTATTTT
TRBV19	TRBJ1-2	TRBD1	-	CASSPGDRVYGYTF	TGTGCCAGTAGTCCCGGAGACAGGGTCTATGGCTACACCTTC
TRBV10-2	TRBJ1-2	-	-	CASSESVGRQTVYGYTF	TGCGCCAGCAGTGAGTCTGTCGGGAGACAGACTGTCTATGGCTACACCTTC
TRBV18	TRBJ1-1	TRBD1	-	CASSAYRGEAFF	TGTGCCAGCTCAGCCTACAGGGGGGAAGCTTTCTTT
TRBV11-2	TRBJ1-1	-	-	CASSPGQVRPNTEAFF	TGTGCCAGCAGTCCAGGGCAGGTGAGACCGAACACTGAAGCTTTCTTT
TRBV14	TRBJ1-2	TRBD1	-	CASSQYRTGGGYTF	TGTGCCAGCAGCCAATATCGGACAGGGGGAGGCTACACCTTC
TRBV7-2	TRBJ1-2	-	many	CASTWAGRLDGYTF	TGTGCCAGCACCTGGGCAGGGAGGCTGGACGGCTACACCTTC
TRBV5-5	TRBJ1-4	-	-	CASSLDATNEKLFF	TGTGCCAGCAGCTTGGACGCGACTAATGAAAAACTGTTTTTT
TRBV27	TRBJ2-1	-	-	CASQGTRYNEQFF	TGTGCCAGCCAGGGGACGAGGTACAATGAGCAGTTCTTC
TRBV2	TRBJ1-2	TRBD1	-	CASSVEGQGLRARGYTF	TGTGCCAGCAGTGTGGAGGGACAGGGTTTAAGGGCGCGGGGCTACACCTTC
TRBV9	TRBJ2-5	TRBD1	-	CASSVVGQALQETQYF	TGTGCCAGCAGCGTAGTTGGACAGGCGCTTCAAGAGACCCAGTACTTC
TRBV15	TRBJ1-2	-	-	CATSRGGSTNYGYTF	TGTGCCACCAGCAGAGGCGGGAGTACTAACTATGGCTACACCTTC
TRBV4-1	TRBJ2-6	TRBD2	-	CASSQEGLAGGGANVLTF	TGCGCCAGCAGCCAAGAAGGACTAGCGGGGGGTGGGGCCAACGTCCTGACTTTC
TRBV19	TRBJ1-6	-	-	CASRETVTNSPLHF	TGTGCCAGTAGGGAGACAGTGACGAATTCACCCCTCCACTTT
TRBV19	TRBJ1-1	-	-	CASSIDRGGWRAFF	TGTGCCAGTAGTATAGATCGCGGGGGTTGGAGAGCTTTCTTT
TRBV6-5	TRBJ2-2	-	-	CAAAGTGELFF	TGTGCCGCCGCGGGCACCGGGGAGCTGTTTTTT
TRBV20-1	TRBJ1-1	-	-	CSAGPNTEAFF	TGCAGTGCTGGGCCGAACACTGAAGCTTTCTTT
TRBV27	TRBJ1-1	-	once	CASSPAGGALREAFF	TGTGCCAGCAGCCCCGCCGGTGGGGCCTTAAGAGAAGCTTTCTTT
TRBV19	TRBJ2-3	-	-	CASSNRGTDTQYF	TGTGCCAGTAGTAACCGGGGCACAGATACGCAGTATTTT
TRBV30	TRBJ2-2	TRBD2	once	CASSGGMNTGELFF	TGTGCCTCGAGCGGGGGGATGAACACCGGGGAGCTGTTTTTT
TRBV5-1	TRBJ1-1	-	once	CASRLGDAGTEAFF	TGCGCCAGCAGGTTGGGGGATGCGGGCACTGAAGCTTTCTTT